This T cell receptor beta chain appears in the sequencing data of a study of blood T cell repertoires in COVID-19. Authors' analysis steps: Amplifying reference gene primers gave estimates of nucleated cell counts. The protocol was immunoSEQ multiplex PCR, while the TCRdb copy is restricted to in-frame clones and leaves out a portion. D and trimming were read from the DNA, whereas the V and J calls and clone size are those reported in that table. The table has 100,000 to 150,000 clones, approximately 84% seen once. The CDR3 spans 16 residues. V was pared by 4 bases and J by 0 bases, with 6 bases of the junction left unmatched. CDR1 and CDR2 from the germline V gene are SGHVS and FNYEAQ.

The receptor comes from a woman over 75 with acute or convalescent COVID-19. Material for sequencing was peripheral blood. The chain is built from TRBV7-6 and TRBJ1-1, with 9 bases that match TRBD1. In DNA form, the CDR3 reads TGTGCCAGCAGCTCGGACAGGGGAGGAGTGAACACTGAAGCTTTCTTT. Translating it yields CASSSDRGGVNTEAFF.